Described below is a single T cell receptor (beta chain) sequence and its context. Its antigen is still unknown. This sample was taken from a study of graft-versus-host responses after intestinal transplantation. Overall study results and limits: In recipient marrow, GvH clones were found, and some appeared first in ileum or blood.

The trim removed 3 bases at V and 2 bases at J, leaving 15 bases unmatched. Germline V gene sequence: CDR1 SGHKS, CDR2 YYEKEE (reference sequence). The length of the CDR3 is 18 residues. Sequencing was performed with immunoSEQ multiplex PCR; in TCRdb, only in-frame clones are kept and a portion is missing. The sample shows under 150,000 clones, roughly nine tenths of them seen only once. Sequenced here: unstimulated CD4+ T cells sorted from spleen or lymph node cells, sampled before intestinal transplant. V usage is TRBV5-5 and J usage is TRBJ2-3, with 7 nucleotides matching TRBD1. This TCR came from a human donor who received an intestinal transplant. The CDR3 DNA reads as TGTGCCAGCAGCTCCCCCAGGGGGAGCGAGGGGGCCACAGATACGCAGTATTTT. This encodes CASSSPRGSEGATDTQYF. Based on the CDR3 plus reference TRBV5-5 and TRBJ2-3, the full variable domain is DAGVTQSPTHLIKTRGQQVTLRCSPISGHKSVSWYQQVLGQGPQFIFQYYEKEERGRGNFPDRFSARQFPNYSSELNVNALLLGDSALYLCASSSPRGSEGATDTQYFGPGTRLTVL.